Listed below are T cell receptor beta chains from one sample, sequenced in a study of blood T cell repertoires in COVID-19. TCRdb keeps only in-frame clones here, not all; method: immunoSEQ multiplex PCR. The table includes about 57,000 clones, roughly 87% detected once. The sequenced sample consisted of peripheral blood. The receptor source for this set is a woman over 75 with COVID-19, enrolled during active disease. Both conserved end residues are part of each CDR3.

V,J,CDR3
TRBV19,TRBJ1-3,CASSRFVDRTNTIYF
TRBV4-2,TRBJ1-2,CASSGLRSNYGYTF
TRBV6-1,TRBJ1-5,CASSEVGPFNQPQHF
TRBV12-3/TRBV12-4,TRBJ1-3,CASRQGNTIYF
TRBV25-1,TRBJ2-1,CASRPAGGDNEQFF
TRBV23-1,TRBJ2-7,CASKVDRRPYEQYF
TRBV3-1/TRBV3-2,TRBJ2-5,CASSQGGRGTQYF
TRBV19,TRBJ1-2,CASSGRQGGYGYTF
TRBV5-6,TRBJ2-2,CASKVRGFGELFF
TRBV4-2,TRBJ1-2,CASSQGGNYGYTF
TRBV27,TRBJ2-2,CASSFGTGGGGELFF
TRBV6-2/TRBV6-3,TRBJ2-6,CASSPQGASLSGANVLTF
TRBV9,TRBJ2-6,CASSVGGGLAAGANVLTF
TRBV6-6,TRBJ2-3,CASSYLSDTQYF
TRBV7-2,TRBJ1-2,CASSLGAGDYGYTF
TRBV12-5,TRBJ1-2,CASAFNYGYTF
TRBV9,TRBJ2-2,CASSVLSGGELFF
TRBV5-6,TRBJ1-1,CASSLALGPNTEAFF
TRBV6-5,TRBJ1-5,CASSYLGQNQPQHF
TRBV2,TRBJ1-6,CASSLDSNYNSPLHF
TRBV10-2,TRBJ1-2,CASSEGTRVGGYTF
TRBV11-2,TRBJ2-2,CASSPRLGTGELFF
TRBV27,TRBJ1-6,CASIPSAGRGPLHF
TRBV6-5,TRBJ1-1,CASSYFAGGTSEAFF